Described below is a single T cell receptor (beta chain) sequence and its context. No antigen is known for it. This sample stems from a study of molecular identifiers for immune sequencing clone quantification. Previously published methods and listed TCR primers were used for the bulk TCR libraries. In TCRdb, the PCR reads were re-called with MiXCR into one record per CDR3 protein. This sample has around 480,000 distinct CDR3 sequences; 20% to 25% occur once, and the top ten carry roughly 0.81%. CDR1 and CDR2 from the germline V gene are KGHDR and SFDVKD. V was pared by 5 bases and J by 2 bases, with 15 bases of the junction left unmatched. The CDR3 is 18 residues long. Naive CD8 libraries came from roughly 20,000 to 1,000,000 sorted cells with 10%, 30% or 50% RNA. Study-wide results and caveats: Among some 990,000 naive cells, as was reported, spiked Jurkat TCR RNA from one cell was detectable.

V usage is TRBV24-1 and J usage is TRBJ2-5, with 8 bases lining up with TRBD2. This TCR derives from a human donor in good health. Some libraries in this study had Jurkat cell RNA spiked in. Specimen: naive CD8+ T cells from blood, with Jurkat cell RNA spiked in. Documented subset: FACS-sorted CD8+CD4-CCR7+CD45RA+ naive T cells. The CDR3 nucleotides are TGTGCCACCAGTGTGGGGGGAGCGGGAGTCATGGGACAAGAGACCCAGTACTTC. This encodes CATSVGGAGVMGQETQYF.